Listed below are T cell receptor beta chains from one sample, sequenced in a study of cytomegalovirus exposure and HLA in healthy donors. TCRdb keeps only in-frame clones here, not all; method: immunoSEQ multiplex PCR. This table holds 200,000 or so clones, roughly 84% found once. The sample comprised PBMCs. The receptor set was obtained from a woman aged 18-29 years in good health and CMV-seropositive. CDR3s include the opening cysteine and the closing phenylalanine or tryptophan. D genes are given only for firm matches. Not every row has a clone size; where given, it reads once, few, many or a size class.

D gene: NA
J gene: TRBJ1-1
V gene: TRBV7-6
clone size: NA
CDR3 protein: CASSLGGAPEAFF
CDR3 DNA: TGTGCCAGCAGCTTAGGGGGCGCCCCTGAAGCTTTCTTT

D gene: NA
J gene: TRBJ2-5
V gene: TRBV5-1
clone size: NA
CDR3 protein: CASSLAQQETQYF
CDR3 DNA: TGCGCCAGCAGCTTGGCACAGCAAGAGACCCAGTACTTC

D gene: NA
J gene: TRBJ2-7
V gene: TRBV5-1
clone size: NA
CDR3 protein: CASSFGDRDSSYEQYF
CDR3 DNA: TGCGCCAGCAGCTTTGGCGACAGGGACTCCTCCTACGAGCAGTACTTC

D gene: TRBD1
J gene: TRBJ2-6
V gene: TRBV5-8
clone size: once
CDR3 protein: CASSLTGTGGSGANVLTF
CDR3 DNA: TGTGCCAGCAGCTTGACGGGGACAGGGGGCTCTGGGGCCAACGTCCTGACTTTC

D gene: TRBD1
J gene: TRBJ2-2
V gene: TRBV28
clone size: NA
CDR3 protein: CASSLRTGVVTTNTGELFF
CDR3 DNA: TGTGCCAGCAGTTTACGGACAGGGGTGGTAACAACGAACACCGGGGAGCTGTTTTTT

D gene: NA
J gene: TRBJ1-2
V gene: TRBV5-5
clone size: NA
CDR3 protein: CASSSPLRPHGDYGYTF
CDR3 DNA: TGTGCCAGCAGCTCCCCTCTACGGCCCCACGGGGACTATGGCTACACCTTC

D gene: TRBD1
J gene: TRBJ2-1
V gene: TRBV13
clone size: NA
CDR3 protein: CASSDTGDSSYNEQFF
CDR3 DNA: TGTGCCAGCAGCGATACAGGGGATAGCTCCTACAATGAGCAGTTCTTC

D gene: NA
J gene: TRBJ2-1
V gene: TRBV5-8
clone size: NA
CDR3 protein: CASSRTRYNEQFF
CDR3 DNA: TGTGCCAGCAGCCGAACTAGATACAATGAGCAGTTCTTC

D gene: TRBD1
J gene: TRBJ2-7
V gene: TRBV11-2
clone size: NA
CDR3 protein: CASRKIGTVPYEQYF
CDR3 DNA: TGTGCCAGCCGAAAGATAGGGACAGTCCCCTACGAGCAGTACTTC

D gene: NA
J gene: TRBJ2-7
V gene: TRBV27
clone size: NA
CDR3 protein: CASGGIYEQYF
CDR3 DNA: TGTGCCAGCGGGGGCATCTACGAGCAGTACTTC

D gene: TRBD1
J gene: TRBJ1-5
V gene: TRBV28
clone size: NA
CDR3 protein: CASSLTWDRGWHQPQHF
CDR3 DNA: TGTGCCAGCAGTTTGACTTGGGACAGGGGGTGGCATCAGCCCCAGCATTTT

D gene: NA
J gene: TRBJ1-5
V gene: TRBV27
clone size: NA
CDR3 protein: CASSPGENQPQHF
CDR3 DNA: TGTGCCAGCAGTCCCGGGGAGAATCAGCCCCAGCATTTT

D gene: NA
J gene: TRBJ1-1
V gene: TRBV29-1
clone size: NA
CDR3 protein: CIGVNTEAFF
CDR3 DNA: TGCATCGGTGTGAACACTGAAGCTTTCTTT

D gene: TRBD1
J gene: TRBJ1-4
V gene: TRBV10-3
clone size: NA
CDR3 protein: CAISDTGQGANEKLFF
CDR3 DNA: TGTGCCATCAGTGATACCGGACAGGGAGCTAATGAAAAACTGTTTTTT

D gene: TRBD1
J gene: TRBJ1-5
V gene: TRBV6-5
clone size: NA
CDR3 protein: CASSGRGIQPQHF
CDR3 DNA: TGTGCCAGCAGTGGCAGGGGGATTCAGCCCCAGCATTTT

D gene: NA
J gene: TRBJ2-7
V gene: TRBV19
clone size: NA
CDR3 protein: CASSIGSGDYEQYF
CDR3 DNA: TGTGCCAGTAGTATAGGGTCAGGGGATTACGAGCAGTACTTC

D gene: TRBD1
J gene: TRBJ2-7
V gene: TRBV6-4
clone size: NA
CDR3 protein: CASRLTGAPNYEQYF
CDR3 DNA: TGTGCCAGCAGGCTCACAGGGGCCCCTAACTACGAGCAGTACTTC

D gene: TRBD1
J gene: TRBJ1-1
V gene: TRBV7-8
clone size: NA
CDR3 protein: CASSFLQGPNTEAFF
CDR3 DNA: TGTGCCAGCAGCTTTTTACAGGGGCCGAACACTGAAGCTTTCTTT

D gene: TRBD1
J gene: TRBJ2-7
V gene: TRBV10-1
clone size: once
CDR3 protein: CASSESGTGRSFYEQYF
CDR3 DNA: TGCGCCAGCAGTGAGTCAGGGACAGGACGATCCTTCTACGAGCAGTACTTC

D gene: TRBD2
J gene: TRBJ2-5
V gene: TRBV7-2
clone size: NA
CDR3 protein: CASSLRLAGETQYF
CDR3 DNA: TGTGCCAGCAGCTTAAGACTAGCGGGGGAGACCCAGTACTTC

D gene: NA
J gene: TRBJ2-3
V gene: TRBV30
clone size: NA
CDR3 protein: CASQREDTNTQYF
CDR3 DNA: TGTGCCTCCCAGAGGGAGGACACGAATACGCAGTATTTT

D gene: TRBD2
J gene: TRBJ2-2
V gene: TRBV10-3
clone size: NA
CDR3 protein: CAISPGLPNTGELFF
CDR3 DNA: TGTGCCATCAGCCCGGGACTACCGAACACCGGGGAGCTGTTTTTT

D gene: NA
J gene: TRBJ2-3
V gene: TRBV5-6
clone size: NA
CDR3 protein: CASSLGDSQYTQYF
CDR3 DNA: TGTGCCAGCAGCTTGGGGGACTCACAGTATACGCAGTATTTT

D gene: TRBD1
J gene: TRBJ1-5
V gene: TRBV28
clone size: NA
CDR3 protein: CASLPLHRGRFGQPQHF
CDR3 DNA: TGTGCCAGCCTACCCCTCCACAGGGGGCGTTTCGGTCAGCCCCAGCATTTT

D gene: NA
J gene: TRBJ1-1
V gene: TRBV6-5
clone size: NA
CDR3 protein: CASSYPGKTEAFF
CDR3 DNA: TGTGCCAGCAGTTACCCGGGGAAGACTGAAGCTTTCTTT

D gene: TRBD2
J gene: TRBJ2-1
V gene: TRBV30
clone size: once
CDR3 protein: CAWSGPSGRNEQFF
CDR3 DNA: TGTGCCTGGAGCGGACCTAGCGGGCGGAATGAGCAGTTCTTC

D gene: NA
J gene: TRBJ2-7
V gene: TRBV6-1
clone size: NA
CDR3 protein: CASSGTLRLHSYEQYF
CDR3 DNA: TGTGCCAGCAGTGGGACCCTTAGACTACACTCCTACGAGCAGTACTTC

D gene: NA
J gene: TRBJ2-7
V gene: TRBV28
clone size: NA
CDR3 protein: CASCRLALYEQYF
CDR3 DNA: TGTGCCAGCTGCCGGCTAGCGTTGTACGAGCAGTACTTC

D gene: TRBD1
J gene: TRBJ2-6
V gene: TRBV5-4
clone size: NA
CDR3 protein: CASSSSAGQGGPGANVLTF
CDR3 DNA: TGTGCCAGCAGCTCCTCGGCGGGACAGGGAGGTCCCGGGGCCAACGTCCTGACTTTC

D gene: NA
J gene: TRBJ2-3
V gene: TRBV7-3
clone size: few
CDR3 protein: CASSSLSAERADTQYF
CDR3 DNA: TGTGCCAGCAGCTCCCTTTCAGCGGAGCGGGCAGATACGCAGTATTTT

D gene: NA
J gene: TRBJ1-1
V gene: TRBV13
clone size: NA
CDR3 protein: CASSLNERVWTEAFF
CDR3 DNA: TGTGCCAGCAGCTTAAACGAGCGCGTGTGGACTGAAGCTTTCTTT

D gene: TRBD2
J gene: TRBJ2-7
V gene: TRBV5-1
clone size: NA
CDR3 protein: CASSLGMASGREAYEQYF
CDR3 DNA: TGCGCCAGCAGCTTGGGAATGGCTAGCGGGAGGGAAGCCTACGAGCAGTACTTC

D gene: TRBD1
J gene: TRBJ1-2
V gene: TRBV5-5
clone size: NA
CDR3 protein: CASSLEDRGSDTF
CDR3 DNA: TGTGCCAGCAGCTTGGAAGACAGGGGGAGCGACACCTTC

D gene: TRBD1
J gene: TRBJ1-2
V gene: TRBV6-5
clone size: NA
CDR3 protein: CASSYGGQGSYTF
CDR3 DNA: TGTGCCAGCAGCTACGGGGGACAGGGGAGCTACACCTTC

D gene: NA
J gene: TRBJ1-1
V gene: TRBV6-1
clone size: NA
CDR3 protein: CASSEDGGANEAFF
CDR3 DNA: TGTGCCAGCAGTGAAGACGGAGGTGCCAATGAAGCTTTCTTT

D gene: NA
J gene: TRBJ2-2
V gene: TRBV5-6
clone size: NA
CDR3 protein: CASSFETNTGELFF
CDR3 DNA: TGTGCCAGCAGCTTCGAGACGAACACCGGGGAGCTGTTTTTT

D gene: NA
J gene: TRBJ2-1
V gene: TRBV21-1
clone size: NA
CDR3 protein: CASSPLPGLAGNEQFF
CDR3 DNA: TGTGCCAGCAGCCCACTCCCGGGGCTAGCGGGGAATGAGCAGTTCTTC